One sample yielded the 28 T cell receptor beta chains listed below, sequenced in a study of metastatic and nonmetastatic thyroid tumors. TCRdb recomputed clones from the PCR reads via MiXCR. The sample records about 69,000 clones, approximately 15% being singletons. Each patient came to thyroid surgery without any prior treatment (of any kind). The sequenced sample consisted of blood. All receptors come from a male donor with papillary thyroid cancer or a benign thyroid nodule (not recorded which). Some clones in this sample may be carry-over from other donors' samples.

This clone showed up many times. V gene TRBV18 combines with J gene TRBJ1-2; tentative D call: TRBD1 (5 bases). V was pared by 6 bases and J by 6 bases, with 17 bases between. CDR1 and CDR2 from the germline V gene are KGHSH and LQKENI. The CDR3 covers 14 residues. The CDR3 region has the DNA TGTGCCAGCTCCCAGTTCCGGGACTCAGATGGCTACACCTTC. Its translation is CASSQFRDSDGYTF. The whole variable domain, filled in from reference TRBV18 and TRBJ1-2, reads NAGVMQNPRHLVRRRGQEARLRCSPMKGHSHVYWYRQLPEEGLKFMVYLQKENIIDESGMPKERFSAEFPKEGPSILRIQQVVRGDSAAYFCASSQFRDSDGYTFGSGTRLTVV.

This clone was seen many times. This chain connects TRBV12-3 or TRBV12-4 to TRBJ2-3; D gene ambiguous. V shed 1 base and J shed 3 bases, with 11 bases lying between them. The CDR3 consists of 15 residues. In nucleotides, the CDR3 is TGTGCCAGCAGTTTAGGCGGATTAGGGACAGATACGCAGTATTTT. Protein sequence: CASSLGGLGTDTQYF.

The chain is built from TRBV2 and TRBJ2-7, with TRBD1 matching 11 bases. V gave up 6 bases and J gave up 4 bases; unmatched junction bases: 8. Germline V gene data show CDR1 as SNHLY and CDR2 as FYNNEI. CDR3 length equals 15 residues. The CDR3 sequence is CASREPGQGVYEQYF. The CDR3 DNA reads TGTGCCAGCAGGGAACCGGGACAGGGGGTTTACGAGCAGTACTTC.

In DNA, the CDR3 is TGTGCCAGCATGCCCCACTGGATCTCCTACAATGAGCAGTTCTTC. Its protein is CASMPHWISYNEQFF. The V gene is TRBV6-2 or TRBV6-3, the J gene TRBJ2-1; D not certain. Germline CDR1 MNHEY, CDR2 SVGEGT. V dropped 7 bases and J dropped 0 bases, with 13 bases sitting between them. The CDR3 is 15 amino acids.

V usage is TRBV7-2 and J usage is TRBJ1-1; the D gene is possibly TRBD1 (5 bases). The CDR3 extends over 15 amino acids. Germline CDR1 and CDR2: SGHTA and FQGNSA. V shed 5 bases and J shed 8 bases, with 21 bases lying between them. In nucleotides, the CDR3 is TGTGCCAGCAGCCCGGGGGGGTGGGGCGAGAAGGAAGCTTTCTTT. This translates into CASSPGGWGEKEAFF. The whole variable domain, remainder taken from reference TRBV7-2 and TRBJ1-1, is GAGVSQSPSNKVTEKGKDVELRCDPISGHTALYWYRQSLGQGLEFLIYFQGNSAPDKSGLPSDRFSAERTGGSVSTLTIQRTQQEDSAVYLCASSPGGWGEKEAFFGQGTRLTVV.

This clone has ten or more counts. The chain is built from TRBV7-9 and TRBJ1-2; the D gene is possibly TRBD1 (5 bases). Germline V lookup: CDR1 SEHNR, CDR2 FQNEAQ (reference sequence). Trimming removed 2 bases from V and 7 bases from J, with 14 bases in between. CDR3 size: 14 residues. In DNA form, the CDR3 reads TGTGCCAGCAGCTTATGGCCAGGGACCAGTGGCTACACCTTC. Translated, it gives CASSLWPGTSGYTF.

This clone was seen ten or more times. A junction end diverges from the germline sequence, so it may reflect a read error. Other DNA sequences of this sample code for an identical CDR3. The chain couples TRBV6-1 to TRBJ2-7, with 9 positions matching TRBD2. Germline V gives CDR1 MNHNS, CDR2 SASEGT. The CDR3 runs to 14 residues. The CDR3 reads CASSQAGGPYEQYF. CDR3 nucleotide sequence: TGTGCCAGCAGTCAAGCGGGAGGCCCGTACGAGCAGTACTTC.

This clone was found many times. V and J are TRBV20-1 and TRBJ2-1; 9 bases align to TRBD1. J gave up 7 bases and V 6 bases, and 4 bases lay outside the gene matches. This CDR3 is 12 amino acids long. Germline assignment: CDR1 DFQATT and CDR2 SNEGSKA (reference sequence). CDR3 region: CSASGQGNEQFF. The DNA for the CDR3 is TGCAGTGCCTCGGGACAGGGTAATGAGCAGTTCTTC.

This clone was detected many times. The genes are TRBV7-9 and TRBJ2-1, with 11 bases identical to TRBD2. CDR1 and CDR2 from the germline V gene are SEHNR and FQNEAQ (reference sequence). CDR3 length: 15 residues. After removal of 2 bases from V and 5 bases from J, the junction contained 2 bases not matched to a gene. As DNA, the CDR3 is TGTGCCAGCAGCTTACGGGGACTAGCGGACAATGAGCAGTTCTTC. This codes for CASSLRGLADNEQFF.

About this clone: At one end the junction does not follow the germline gene, possibly because of a read error. The chain recombines TRBV6-4 with TRBJ1-6; D gene ambiguous. Germline V CDR1 and CDR2: MRHNA, SNTAGT. The CDR3 runs to 13 residues. The CDR3 protein is CASSDYGNSPIHF. The CDR3 region has the DNA TGTGCCAGCAGTGACTACGGGAATTCACCCATCCACTTT.

The DNA for the CDR3 is TGTGCCAGCAGCCTGGGACCTGGGGGGGATACGCAGTATTTT. Translated: CASSLGPGGDTQYF. The chain combines TRBV11-2 with TRBJ2-3; possible D gene TRBD2, 6 bases. In germline, CDR1 is SGHAT, CDR2 FQNNGV. The V gene lost 5 bases and the J gene lost 6 bases, with 15 bases spanning the gap. The CDR3 has 14 residues.

To note about this clone: The junction departs from the called germline gene at one end, perhaps through a read error. This chain links TRBV12-3 or TRBV12-4 with TRBJ2-3; D possibly corresponds to TRBD2 (7 bases). The CDR3 loop spans 14 amino acids. Written as DNA, the CDR3 is TGTGCCAGCAAAGGGGGGGCTAGCAAAGATACGCAGTATTTT. The encoded protein is CASKGGASKDTQYF.

The chain has TRBV28 and TRBJ2-7; 7 bases agree with TRBD1. J gave up 7 bases and V 7 bases, and 7 bases lay outside the gene matches. CDR3 length: 12 residues. Per the germline V gene, CDR1 is MDHEN and CDR2 is SYDVKM. This CDR3 is CASNRQGWEQYF. DNA for the CDR3: TGTGCCAGCAACAGACAGGGTTGGGAGCAGTACTTC.

This clone was seen a few times. A much larger clone differs from this one at a single base, so this may be a read error. This chain uses TRBV18 with TRBJ1-5; 10 bases map to TRBD1. CDR1 and CDR2 (germline): KGHSH, LQKENI. The CDR3 has 14 amino acids. CDR3 residues: CASSPGQGGQPQQF. The CDR3 bases are TGTGCCAGCTCTCCCGGACAGGGGGGGCAGCCCCAGCAGTTT.

This chain connects TRBV20-1 to TRBJ2-7; D ambiguous. Trimming left V 1 base short and J 4 bases short, with 14 bases between. The CDR3 is 14 amino acids. Germline V gene data show CDR1 as DFQATT and CDR2 as SNEGSKA (reference sequence). Here the CDR3 reads CSARVTGDRYEQYF. The CDR3 DNA follows: TGCAGTGCTAGAGTCACGGGTGATAGGTACGAGCAGTACTTC.

This rearrangement joins TRBV20-1 to TRBJ1-2; 11 nucleotides line up with TRBD1. Germline CDR1 is DFQATT and CDR2 is SNEGSKA (reference sequence). The CDR3 runs 17 residues. Germline trimming cut 8 bases from V and 0 bases from J; bases unmatched to any gene: 14. The CDR3 loop is CSSIPDRGQGANYGYTF. CDR3 nucleotides: TGCAGTTCTATACCGGACAGGGGGCAGGGGGCTAACTATGGCTACACCTTC.

This clone was recorded at least ten times. The chain employs TRBV6-2 or TRBV6-3 and TRBJ1-2; D uncertain. The CDR3 runs to 15 residues. In germline, CDR1 is MNHEY, CDR2 SVGEGT. The V end lost 5 bases, the J end lost 4 bases, and 17 bases lay between the germline ends. CDR3 in amino acids: CASSLSSLSFYGYTF. For the CDR3, the DNA is TGTGCCAGCAGTCTGAGCTCCCTTTCCTTCTATGGCTACACCTTC.

Regarding this clone: Possible read error: a much larger clone is one base away. This rearrangement joins TRBV5-5 to TRBJ2-5, with D possibly TRBD2 on 5 matching bases. V was clipped by 6 bases and J by 5 bases, with 14 bases between them. The CDR3 covers 13 residues. CDR1 and CDR2 (germline): SGHKS, YYEKEE (reference sequence). CDR3 DNA: TGTGCCAGCAATGTAGGGAGTGGTGAGACCCAGTACTTC. It codes for CASNVGSGETQYF.

This clone came up many times. The chain is built from TRBV11-2 and TRBJ2-1, with D maybe TRBD1 (5 bases). The ends were cut back, 7 bases at V and 2 bases at J, with 15 bases in the middle. Germline-derived CDR1 and CDR2 are SGHAT and FQNNGV. This CDR3 has 15 amino acids. In DNA form, the CDR3 reads TGTGCCAGCACCTTTGGGGCTAGGCCCTACAATGAGCAGTTCTTC. Its protein is CASTFGARPYNEQFF.

This clone was detected ten times or more. The chain is built from TRBV2 and TRBJ2-1, with 10 bases matching TRBD2. CDR3 size: 17 residues. CDR1 is SNHLY and CDR2 is FYNNEI in the germline V gene. V gave up 5 bases and J gave up 7 bases; unmatched junction bases: 14. The DNA of the CDR3 is TGTGCCAGCAGTAGCGGGAGGGCATCTTTAACGATGAATGAGCAGTTCTTC. Its protein product is CASSSGRASLTMNEQFF.

This clone was seen repeatedly, ten times or more. A junction boundary mismatches the germline segment, possibly from a read error. The chain couples TRBV7-2 to TRBJ2-1; 11 positions match TRBD2. This CDR3 has 15 amino acids. Germline V gives CDR1 SGHTA, CDR2 FQGNSA. Here the CDR3 reads CASSLAGGFYNEQFF. For the CDR3, the DNA is TGTGCCAGCAGCCTAGCGGGAGGCTTCTACAATGAGCAGTTCTTC. The variable domain in full, completed from reference TRBV7-2 and TRBJ2-1, reads GAGVSQSPSNKVTEKGKDVELRCDPISGHTALYWYRQSLGQGLEFLIYFQGNSAPDKSGLPSDRFSAERTGGSVSTLTIQRTQQEDSAVYLCASSLAGGFYNEQFFGPGTRLTVL.

This clone came up a few times. A much larger clone sits a single nucleotide away, making a read error possible. The chain links TRBV10-2 to TRBJ2-2, with 9 bases that match TRBD2. Germline lookup yields CDR1 WSHSY and CDR2 SAAADI. The CDR3 is made up of 13 amino acids. V gave up 10 bases and J gave up 7 bases; unmatched junction bases: 7. CDR3 bases: TGCGCCACGGCGGGGGGGGACAACGGGGAGCTGTTTTTT. This codes for CATAGGDNGELFF.

There are many counts of this clone. This chain connects TRBV6-1 to TRBJ2-7, with 8 bases fitting TRBD1. This CDR3 has 15 residues. After removal of 5 bases from V and 6 bases from J, the junction contained 12 bases not matched to a gene. Germline V gene data show CDR1 as MNHNS and CDR2 as SASEGT. CDR3 loop: CASSFAGGATGEQYF. The CDR3 coding sequence is TGTGCCAGCAGTTTCGCAGGGGGCGCAACAGGCGAGCAGTACTTC.

There are many counts of this clone. This chain connects TRBV5-1 to TRBJ2-5; 10 bases map to TRBD1. This CDR3 comprises 16 residues. V shed 0 bases, J shed 5 bases, and the junction held 7 bases outside the gene matches. Looked up from germline, CDR1 is SGHRS and CDR2 is YFSETQ. CDR3 region: CASSLDSGTGVETQYF. Here the CDR3 DNA reads TGCGCCAGCAGCTTGGATTCCGGGACAGGGGTTGAGACCCAGTACTTC.

There are many counts of this clone. The chain has TRBV7-8 and TRBJ2-3; 10 positions agree with TRBD2. The CDR3 is 16 residues long. The germline gives CDR1 SGHVS, CDR2 FQNEAQ. The junction had 5 bases not matched to a gene; V was cut back by 5 bases and J by 0 bases. CDR3 nucleotides: TGTGCCAGCAGCGCCGGACTAGCGGACAGCACAGATACGCAGTATTTT. Translated, it gives CASSAGLADSTDTQYF.

The chain links TRBV7-3 to TRBJ2-3; 8 bases match TRBD2. Germline CDR1 reads SGHTA; CDR2 reads FQGTGA. The CDR3 sequence is 15 residues long. The V gene end was trimmed by 6 bases and the J gene end by 0 bases; junction bases not matched to a gene: 5. CDR3 region: CASRLTGGSTDTQYF. The CDR3 DNA follows: TGTGCCAGCAGATTGACGGGAGGGAGCACAGATACGCAGTATTTT.

This clone was seen many times. The V and J genes are TRBV4-2 and TRBJ1-1; no clear D. Germline loops: CDR1 LGHNA, CDR2 YNFKEQ. V gave up 4 bases and J gave up 3 bases, with 12 bases separating them. The CDR3 runs 14 residues. CDR3 in amino acids: CASSPRTGDTEAFF. CDR3 coding DNA: TGTGCCAGCAGCCCTAGGACGGGAGACACTGAAGCTTTCTTT.

The table lists this clone with many counts. The rearrangement links TRBV25-1 to TRBJ2-2; tentatively, D is TRBD1 (6 bases). Germline V gene data show CDR1 as MGHDK and CDR2 as SYGVNS. The CDR3 sequence is 15 residues long. Trimming shortened V by 3 bases and J by 6 bases, and 14 bases separated the two germline ends. DNA of the CDR3: TGTGCCAGCAGTGATCTGGCAGGGGAATCCGGGGAGCTGTTTTTT. It yields the protein CASSDLAGESGELFF.